The present TCR beta chain was sequenced within a study of molecular identifiers for immune sequencing clone quantification. This clonotype has a count of ten or more. TCRdb processed the PCR reads anew with MiXCR; each CDR3 protein has one entry. This sample has around 65,000 distinct CDR3 sequences; about 18% occur once, and the top ten carry approximately 1.5%. Trimming cost V 5 bases and J 2 bases, with 18 bases left between them. CDR3 length equals 15 residues. CDR1 GTSNPN and CDR2 SVGIG come from the germline V gene (reference sequence). The clonotype comes from a human donor in good health. Some libraries in this study had Jurkat cell RNA spiked in. The V gene is TRBV30, the J gene TRBJ2-5; D possibly corresponds to TRBD2 (6 bases). Sequenced: naive CD8+ T cells from blood, with Jurkat cell RNA spiked in. Specified subset: FACS-sorted CD8+CD4-CCR7+CD45RA+ naive T cells. The CDR3 protein is CAWGHTGGGQETQYF. CDR3 bases: TGTGCCTGGGGCCACACCGGGGGTGGGCAAGAGACCCAGTACTTC. The full variable domain, with the rest looked up from reference TRBV30 and TRBJ2-5, is SQTIHQWPATLVQPVGSPLSLECTVEGTSNPNLYWYRQAAGRGLQLLFYSVGIGQISSEVPQNLSASRPQDRQFILSSKKLLLSDSGFYLCAWGHTGGGQETQYFGPGTRLLVL.